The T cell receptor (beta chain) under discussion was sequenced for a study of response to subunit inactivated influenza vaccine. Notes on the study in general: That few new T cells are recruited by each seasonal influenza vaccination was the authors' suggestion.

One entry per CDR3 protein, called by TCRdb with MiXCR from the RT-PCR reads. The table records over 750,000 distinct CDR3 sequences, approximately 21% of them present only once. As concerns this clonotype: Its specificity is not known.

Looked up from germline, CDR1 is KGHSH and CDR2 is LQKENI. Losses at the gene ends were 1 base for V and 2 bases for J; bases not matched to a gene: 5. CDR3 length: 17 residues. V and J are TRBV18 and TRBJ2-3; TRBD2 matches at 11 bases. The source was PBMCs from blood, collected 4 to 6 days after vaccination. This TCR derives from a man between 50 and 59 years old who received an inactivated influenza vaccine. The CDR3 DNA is TGTGCCAGCTCACCACTTGCGACTAGCGGGAACACAGATACGCAGTATTTT. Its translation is CASSPLATSGNTDTQYF.